The source of this T cell receptor (beta chain) is a study of Ad26.COV2.S vaccination and SARS-CoV-2 variants. Study context: Each vaccinee took Ad26.COV2.S intramuscularly, once or twice 56 days apart.

The CDR3 runs 13 residues. Germline trimming cut 1 base from V and 14 bases from J; bases unmatched to any gene: 8. Germline assignment: CDR1 LGHDT and CDR2 YNNKEL (reference sequence). TCRdb keeps only in-frame clones here, not all; method: immunoSEQ multiplex PCR. The sample holds around 340,000 clones, roughly 90% seen once. The treatment was: over 15 received Ad26.COV2.S at low or high dose, single or two shots; 5 received placebo; per-sample allocation not given. Samples analyzed were those drawn on day 63 after the first vaccine or placebo injection. This Boston cohort included adults aged 18-55 years.

The J gene is TRBJ2-5, the V gene TRBV3-1 (or the pseudogene TRBV3-2); the match to TRBD1 covers 9 bases. The source is a person aged 18-65 years who received the Ad26.COV2.S COVID-19 vaccine or a placebo. This material consisted of peripheral blood, taken in a trial of Ad26.COV2.S vaccine versus placebo. The CDR3 DNA sequence: TGTGCCAGCAGCCAAGCGGGCGTGGGACAGGGATACTTC. It encodes CASSQAGVGQGYF.